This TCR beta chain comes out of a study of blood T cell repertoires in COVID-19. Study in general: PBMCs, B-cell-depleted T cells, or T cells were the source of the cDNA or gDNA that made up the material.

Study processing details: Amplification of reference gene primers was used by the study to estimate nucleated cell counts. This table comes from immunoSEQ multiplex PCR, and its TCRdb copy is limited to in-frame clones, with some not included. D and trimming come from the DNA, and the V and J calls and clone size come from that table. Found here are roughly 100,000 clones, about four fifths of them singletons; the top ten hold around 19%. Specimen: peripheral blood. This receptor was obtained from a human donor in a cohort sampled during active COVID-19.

Here the CDR3 reads CASSPGAHREQYF. The CDR3 nucleotides read TGTGCCAGCAGCCCTGGGGCCCATCGGGAGCAGTACTTC. The chain links TRBV11-3 to TRBJ2-7; D might be TRBD1 (5 bases). This CDR3 contains 13 residues. V lost 5 bases and J lost 7, with 15 bases in between. Germline CDR1 is SGHNT and CDR2 is YENEEA.